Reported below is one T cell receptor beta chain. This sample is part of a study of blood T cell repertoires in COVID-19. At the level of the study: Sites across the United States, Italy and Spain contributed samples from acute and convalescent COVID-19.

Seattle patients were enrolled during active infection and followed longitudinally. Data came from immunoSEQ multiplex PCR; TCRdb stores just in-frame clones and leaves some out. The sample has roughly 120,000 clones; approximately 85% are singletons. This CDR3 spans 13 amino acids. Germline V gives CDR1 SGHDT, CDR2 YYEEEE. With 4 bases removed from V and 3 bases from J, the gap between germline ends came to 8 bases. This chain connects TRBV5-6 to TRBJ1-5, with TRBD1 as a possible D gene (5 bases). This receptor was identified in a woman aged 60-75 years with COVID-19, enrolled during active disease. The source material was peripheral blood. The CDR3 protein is CASSQGPNQPQHF. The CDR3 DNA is TGTGCCAGCAGCCAGGGCCCCAATCAGCCCCAGCATTTT.